Sequencing of this T cell receptor (beta chain) was carried out in a study of T cell responses to AZD1222 COVID-19 vaccine. Points from the study as a whole: Regions 160-218 and 743-854 held dominance among vaccine-associated CD4 TCRs, which spanned spike. Once two AZD1222 doses were given, Spike-specific TCR breadth and depth went up. It was only after the peak T cell response that any repertoires were sampled. Females outnumbered males among donors, who were mostly white British; clonal diversity was possibly underestimated.

Looked up from germline, CDR1 is SGDLS and CDR2 is YYNGEE. The germline V and J ends were trimmed by 4 bases and 1 base, with 20 bases remaining between them. The CDR3 spans 17 residues. Notes on this clone: Its antigen is undetermined.

Repertoires were generated with immunoSEQ multiplex PCR, while TCRdb's copy carries only in-frame clones and drops some. The sample has roughly 150,000 clones, about 91% seen once. V gene TRBV9 combines with J gene TRBJ1-1; D is ambiguous. The sequence was obtained from an adult in good health. The source was peripheral blood, collected on day 0 of MenACWY control vaccination. The CDR3 DNA is TGTGCCAGCAGCATCGGTGTGGCAGTCGGAGCGAACACTGAAGCTTTCTTT. It is translated as CASSIGVAVGANTEAFF.